This TCR beta chain originates from a study of T cell changes during pregnancy in multiple sclerosis. Produced via immunoSEQ multiplex PCR; TCRdb's table is partial and in-frame only. This sample has 39,000 or so clones, with roughly 87% found just once. This clone has only a few counts. Germline V gene lookup returns CDR1 SGHDT and CDR2 YYEEEE. The CDR3 contains 12 residues. The V and J ends lost 4 bases and 1 base respectively, with 6 bases between them. The specimen was CD8+ T cells from peripheral blood mononuclear cells, collected in the first trimester of pregnancy. The sequence was obtained from a female donor with multiple sclerosis, enrolled in a pregnancy study. The chain links TRBV5-6 to TRBJ2-7; D unclear. The CDR3 DNA follows: TGTGCCAGCAGCCACCTATCCTACGAGCAGTACTTC. Protein sequence: CASSHLSYEQYF.